Listed below are T cell receptor beta chains from one sample, sequenced in a study of control samples from healthy donors and cancer patients. Generated by immunoSEQ multiplex PCR, the TCRdb table keeps only in-frame clones and is missing some. This table has about 140,000 clones, roughly 92% appearing once. The source material was blood. These receptors all stem from a man aged 25 to 45 in good health. Both conserved end residues are part of each CDR3. Fields, in order: J gene, V gene, D gene, clone size, CDR3 protein, CDR3 DNA. The D gene is left open where the match is weak. Not every row has a clone size; where given, it reads once, few, many or a size class.

j_gene: TRBJ2-5; v_gene: TRBV4-2; d_gene: NA; abundance: once; CDR3aa: CASSRASSEQETQYF; CDR3nt: TGTGCCAGCAGCCGCGCCTCATCAGAACAAGAGACCCAGTACTTC
j_gene: TRBJ1-2; v_gene: TRBV5-6; d_gene: TRBD1; abundance: NA; CDR3aa: CASSNDRGLNYGYTF; CDR3nt: TGTGCCAGCAGCAATGACAGGGGGCTCAACTATGGCTACACCTTC
j_gene: TRBJ1-1; v_gene: TRBV7-9; d_gene: NA; abundance: NA; CDR3aa: CASSLSSPVNTEAFF; CDR3nt: TGTGCCAGCAGCTTATCCTCGCCGGTGAACACTGAAGCTTTCTTT
j_gene: TRBJ2-7; v_gene: TRBV29-1; d_gene: TRBD2; abundance: once; CDR3aa: CSVVGGSSGPYEQYF; CDR3nt: TGCAGCGTTGTAGGAGGGTCTAGCGGTCCCTACGAGCAGTACTTC
j_gene: TRBJ1-3; v_gene: TRBV6-1; d_gene: NA; abundance: NA; CDR3aa: CASSEEWAGHGNTIYF; CDR3nt: TGTGCCAGCAGTGAAGAGTGGGCAGGGCATGGAAACACCATATATTTT
j_gene: TRBJ2-1; v_gene: TRBV15; d_gene: NA; abundance: NA; CDR3aa: CATSRDPTSFNEQFF; CDR3nt: TGTGCCACCAGCAGAGATCCCACTAGCTTCAATGAGCAGTTCTTC
j_gene: TRBJ2-2; v_gene: TRBV2; d_gene: NA; abundance: NA; CDR3aa: CASWGPSSVNTGELFF; CDR3nt: TGTGCCAGCTGGGGCCCGTCTAGCGTGAACACCGGGGAGCTGTTTTTT
j_gene: TRBJ2-1; v_gene: TRBV5-6; d_gene: NA; abundance: NA; CDR3aa: CASSPGIGNEQFF; CDR3nt: TGTGCCAGCAGCCCAGGGATCGGTAATGAGCAGTTCTTC
j_gene: TRBJ1-1; v_gene: TRBV6-2/TRBV6-3; d_gene: TRBD1; abundance: NA; CDR3aa: CASSRRTGNLNTEAFF; CDR3nt: TGTGCCAGCAGTCGCCGGACAGGCAATTTGAACACTGAAGCTTTCTTT
j_gene: TRBJ1-5; v_gene: TRBV7-8; d_gene: TRBD1; abundance: NA; CDR3aa: CASSPRDRAYNQPQHF; CDR3nt: TGTGCCAGCAGCCCAAGAGACAGGGCGTACAATCAGCCCCAGCATTTT
j_gene: TRBJ1-1; v_gene: TRBV28; d_gene: NA; abundance: NA; CDR3aa: CASSTIQMNTEAFF; CDR3nt: TGTGCCAGCAGTACGATTCAGATGAACACTGAAGCTTTCTTT
j_gene: TRBJ2-7; v_gene: TRBV6-5; d_gene: NA; abundance: NA; CDR3aa: CASRRNRDKLLEQYF; CDR3nt: TGTGCCAGCAGGCGCAACCGGGACAAGCTGCTCGAGCAGTACTTC
j_gene: TRBJ2-5; v_gene: TRBV18; d_gene: NA; abundance: NA; CDR3aa: CASSFDETQYF; CDR3nt: TGTGCCAGCTCATTCGACGAGACCCAGTACTTC
j_gene: TRBJ2-1; v_gene: TRBV4-1; d_gene: NA; abundance: NA; CDR3aa: CASSQDGGYNEQFF; CDR3nt: TGCGCCAGCAGCCAAGATGGGGGCTACAATGAGCAGTTCTTC
j_gene: TRBJ2-3; v_gene: TRBV28; d_gene: TRBD2; abundance: NA; CDR3aa: CASSLSGADTQYF; CDR3nt: TGTGCCAGCAGTTTAAGCGGGGCAGATACGCAGTATTTT
j_gene: TRBJ1-6; v_gene: TRBV15; d_gene: NA; abundance: NA; CDR3aa: CATSRGRYNSPLHF; CDR3nt: TGTGCCACCAGCAGAGGACGATATAATTCACCCCTCCACTTT
j_gene: TRBJ2-1; v_gene: TRBV27; d_gene: TRBD2; abundance: NA; CDR3aa: CASSSIAGILYNEQFF; CDR3nt: TGTGCCAGCAGTTCGATAGCGGGAATCTTGTACAATGAGCAGTTCTTC
j_gene: TRBJ1-1; v_gene: TRBV4-1; d_gene: NA; abundance: NA; CDR3aa: CASSQGSYGATEAFF; CDR3nt: TGCGCCAGCAGCCAAGGGTCGTATGGGGCCACTGAAGCTTTCTTT
j_gene: TRBJ2-7; v_gene: TRBV27; d_gene: TRBD2; abundance: NA; CDR3aa: CASSFSAGAGEQYF; CDR3nt: TGTGCCAGCAGTTTCTCAGCGGGAGCCGGCGAGCAGTACTTC
j_gene: TRBJ1-3; v_gene: TRBV18; d_gene: NA; abundance: few; CDR3aa: CASSPGVSGNTIYF; CDR3nt: TGTGCCAGCTCACCCGGGGTCTCTGGAAACACCATATATTTT
j_gene: TRBJ1-2; v_gene: TRBV10-3; d_gene: TRBD1; abundance: once; CDR3aa: CAISDRGRVYGYTF; CDR3nt: TGTGCCATCAGTGACAGGGGGCGCGTCTATGGCTACACCTTC
j_gene: TRBJ2-5; v_gene: TRBV6-5; d_gene: NA; abundance: NA; CDR3aa: CASRGGVGSIETQYF; CDR3nt: TGTGCCAGCAGGGGTGGGGTAGGAAGTATAGAGACCCAGTACTTC
j_gene: TRBJ2-3; v_gene: TRBV7-2; d_gene: TRBD2; abundance: NA; CDR3aa: CASSLVAGADTQYF; CDR3nt: TGTGCCAGCAGCTTAGTTGCGGGAGCAGATACGCAGTATTTT
j_gene: TRBJ1-3; v_gene: TRBV11-3; d_gene: NA; abundance: once; CDR3aa: CASSLNQNTIYF; CDR3nt: TGTGCCAGCAGCTTGAACCAAAACACCATATATTTT
j_gene: TRBJ2-1; v_gene: TRBV6-4; d_gene: NA; abundance: few; CDR3aa: CASSEQVEKEQFF; CDR3nt: TGTGCCAGCAGTGAGCAGGTAGAAAAAGAGCAGTTCTTC
j_gene: TRBJ1-6; v_gene: TRBV30; d_gene: NA; abundance: NA; CDR3aa: CAWSPINSPLHF; CDR3nt: TGTGCCTGGAGCCCGATTAATTCACCCCTCCACTTT
j_gene: TRBJ1-4; v_gene: TRBV19; d_gene: TRBD1; abundance: NA; CDR3aa: CASSPRTGGNEKLFF; CDR3nt: TGTGCCAGTAGCCCCAGGACAGGAGGAAATGAAAAACTGTTTTTT
j_gene: TRBJ2-7; v_gene: TRBV12-3/TRBV12-4; d_gene: NA; abundance: NA; CDR3aa: CASRGGRAYEQYF; CDR3nt: TGTGCCAGCAGGGGGGGGCGCGCCTACGAGCAGTACTTC
j_gene: TRBJ2-3; v_gene: TRBV30; d_gene: NA; abundance: NA; CDR3aa: CAWTSARTFTDTQYF; CDR3nt: TGTGCCTGGACTAGCGCCCGAACCTTCACAGATACGCAGTATTTT
j_gene: TRBJ2-7; v_gene: TRBV18; d_gene: TRBD2; abundance: NA; CDR3aa: CASSPNLAGALYEQYF; CDR3nt: TGTGCCAGCTCTCCTAACCTAGCGGGAGCCTTGTACGAGCAGTACTTC
j_gene: TRBJ2-7; v_gene: TRBV6-1; d_gene: NA; abundance: NA; CDR3aa: CASGLYEQYF; CDR3nt: TGTGCCAGCGGTCTCTACGAGCAGTACTTC